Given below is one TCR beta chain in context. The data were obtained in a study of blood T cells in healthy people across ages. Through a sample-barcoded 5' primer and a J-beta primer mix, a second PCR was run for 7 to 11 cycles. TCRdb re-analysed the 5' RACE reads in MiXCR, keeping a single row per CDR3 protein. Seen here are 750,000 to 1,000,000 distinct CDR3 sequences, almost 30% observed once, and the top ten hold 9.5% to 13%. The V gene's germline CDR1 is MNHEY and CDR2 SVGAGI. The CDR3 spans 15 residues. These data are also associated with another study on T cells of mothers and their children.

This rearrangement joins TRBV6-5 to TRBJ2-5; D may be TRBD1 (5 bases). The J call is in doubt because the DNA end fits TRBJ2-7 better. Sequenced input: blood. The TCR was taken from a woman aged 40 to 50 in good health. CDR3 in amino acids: CASSYGQGLTYEQYF. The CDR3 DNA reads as TGTGCCAGCAGTTACGGTCAGGGCCTCACCTACGAGCAGTACTTC.